This TCR beta chain was recovered during a study of human T cells and chemical hapten exposure. The study used a library that attached unique molecular identifiers to individual cDNA molecules. TCRdb re-derived calls from the RACE reads in MiXCR, one entry per CDR3 protein. Here the sample spans about 90,000 distinct CDR3 sequences, about a tenth being singletons. Regarding time point: patch test 3, about 24 weeks after DPC sensitization. Treatment reported: therapeutic diphenylcyclopropenone sensitization with weekly scalp DPC. Blood collection took place prior to placing each patch test. The CDR3 consists of 14 residues. The germline gives CDR1 SEHNR, CDR2 FQNEAQ (reference sequence). Trimming at V came to 2 bases and at J to 2 bases, leaving 2 bases not matched to a gene. Study-wide results and limits: Compared to controls, expanded TCRs made significantly more large clusters of similar CDR3s.

This clonotype came up many times. Its cognate antigen is unknown. This receptor was obtained from a woman aged 30 to 39 with alopecia areata. Some clones in this sample may be carry-over from other donors' samples. J is TRBJ2-5 and V is TRBV7-9; 7 positions match TRBD2. Source: whole blood, taken in connection with sensitization to the hapten diphenylcyclopropenone (DPC). The CDR3 sequence: CASSLSGGQETQYF. CDR3 in DNA: TGTGCCAGCAGCTTATCCGGGGGGCAAGAGACCCAGTACTTC.